This TCR beta chain was captured in a study of CD8+CD57+ T cells in acquired aplastic anemia. Background on the study: DNA per sorted CD4+ or CD8+ sample ranged roughly 0.17 to 27.4 ug, averaging 3.2 ug. Healthy CD8+ samples averaged around 12 million reads.

Regarding the study as a whole: About 30 CD8+ CDR3 sequences occurred in both the patients and the controls. Simpson's diversity of CD8+ cells was not significantly different in patients compared with controls.

Points on this clonotype: Its matching antigen is unknown.

Genomic DNA, serving as template, underwent TCR beta VDJ and CDR3 profiling. TCRdb analysed the reads with MiXCR anew, one entry per CDR3 protein. This sample has about 40,000 distinct CDR3 sequences, with roughly two thirds found just once. The specimen was sorted CD4+, CD8+, or CD8+CD57+ T cells (not recorded which) from PBMCs. The receptor was derived from a human donor in good health, serving as a control.

CDR3 nucleotide sequence: TGTGCCAGCACTAGCATCCGGGACGGAAGCACCGGGGAGCTGTTTTTT. Its protein product is CASTSIRDGSTGELFF. V and J are TRBV2 and TRBJ2-2, with D perhaps TRBD1 or TRBD2 (5 bases each). The V and J ends lost 7 bases and 4 bases respectively, with 19 bases between them. CDR3 length: 16 amino acids. Germline lookup yields CDR1 SNHLY and CDR2 FYNNEI.